The count of the clone carrying this TCR beta chain is one. These data originate in a study of blood T cell repertoires in COVID-19. Across the whole study: Sample material is recorded as cDNA or gDNA derived from T cells, B-cell-depleted T cells, or PBMCs.

Profiled with immunoSEQ multiplex PCR; TCRdb holds only in-frame clones, not every one. Here the sample spans 150,000 to 250,000 clones, around 95% being singletons. V was cut by 3 bases and J by 5 bases, with 16 bases left in between. Germline V gene data show CDR1 as KGHSH and CDR2 as LQKENI. The CDR3 runs 15 residues. The V and J genes are TRBV18 and TRBJ1-1, with D perhaps TRBD1 (6 bases). The clonotype originates from a man under 40 with COVID-19, enrolled during active disease. Sequencing was carried out using peripheral blood. Written as DNA, the CDR3 is TGTGCCAGCTCACCGTCGACAGGCGATGGGACTGAAGCTTTCTTT. It codes for CASSPSTGDGTEAFF.